The 22 T cell receptor beta chains given below trace back to one sample, sequenced in a study of T cells after posttransplantation cyclophosphamide. The data were produced by immunoSEQ multiplex PCR, yet TCRdb's version contains in-frame clones alone and is incomplete. The data hold fewer than 9,500 clones, with approximately 92% observed a single time. Sequenced input: CD4+ T cells sorted from blood. The receptors here all came from a woman between 50 and 59 years old in good health and a related stem cell transplant donor.

This clone was seen a handful of times. The chain combines TRBV29-1 with TRBJ1-2; D gene unclear. This CDR3 is built from 13 residues. CDR1 and CDR2 from the germline V gene are SQVTM and ANQGSEA. V was pared by 3 bases and J by 2 bases, with 10 bases between. The chain's CDR3 is CSVEQDLNYGYTF. CDR3 DNA: TGCAGCGTTGAGCAGGACTTAAACTATGGCTACACCTTC.

V and J are TRBV6-4 and TRBJ2-1; 9 bases agree with TRBD2. Germline V gene lookup returns CDR1 MRHNA and CDR2 SNTAGT. The CDR3 consists of 14 residues. The junction had 4 bases not matched to a gene; V was cut back by 0 bases and J by 10 bases. The CDR3 is CASSDSTSGREQFF. CDR3 DNA: TGTGCCAGCAGTGACTCGACTAGCGGCAGGGAGCAGTTCTTC.

V is TRBV7-6 and J is TRBJ2-3; D is possibly TRBD1 (5 bases). V was cut by 4 bases and J by 0 bases, with 14 bases left in between. Germline V gene data show CDR1 as SGHVS and CDR2 as FNYEAQ. The CDR3 extends over 16 amino acids. The CDR3 loop is CASSSPLRTSTDTQYF. The DNA for the CDR3 is TGTGCCAGCAGCTCGCCTTTGAGGACAAGCACAGATACGCAGTATTTT.

The CDR3 here is CASSLRREAQMEAFF. In DNA form, the CDR3 reads TGTGCCAGCAGCTTAAGGCGAGAGGCCCAGATGGAAGCTTTCTTT. The chain carries TRBV7-9 and TRBJ1-1; D gene unclear. The CDR3 covers 15 residues. Germline loops: CDR1 SEHNR, CDR2 FQNEAQ (reference sequence). The V gene lost 2 bases and the J gene lost 8 bases, with 18 bases spanning the gap.

The V call is TRBV12-2, the J call TRBJ2-1; the table names TRBD1, a call not compared with the DNA. TRBV12-2 is a pseudogene. This CDR3 has 16 amino acids. CDR3 residues: CASRFCRQGNYNEQFF. CDR3 nucleotide sequence: TGTGCAAGTCGCTTTTGTCGGCAGGGCAACTACAATGAGCAGTTCTTC.

This chain connects TRBV2 to TRBJ2-2; no firm D call. The CDR3 runs to 16 residues. Germline CDR1 reads SNHLY; CDR2 reads FYNNEI. V dropped 1 base and J dropped 2 bases, with 11 bases sitting between them. The CDR3: CASSEVRQANTGELFF. CDR3 nucleotide sequence: TGTGCCAGCAGTGAAGTCAGGCAGGCAAACACCGGGGAGCTGTTTTTT.

The V and J genes are TRBV5-1 and TRBJ2-7; possible D gene TRBD2, 6 bases. This CDR3 has 16 amino acids. With 0 bases removed from V and 1 base from J, the gap between germline ends came to 14 bases. The germline V gene encodes CDR1 SGHRS and CDR2 YFSETQ. The CDR3 nucleotides are TGCGCCAGCAGCTTGGATGGGGGAGGCACTTCCTACGAGCAGTACTTC. This gives the protein CASSLDGGGTSYEQYF.

The chain uses TRBV10-2 and TRBJ1-6; D is unclear. CDR3 length equals 13 residues. The V and J ends lost 4 bases and 7 bases respectively, with 8 bases between them. Looked up from germline, CDR1 is WSHSY and CDR2 is SAAADI. The CDR3 loop is CASSVSMNSPLHF. CDR3 nucleotides: TGCGCCAGCAGTGTTTCCATGAATTCACCCCTCCACTTT.

V gene TRBV6-4 combines with J gene TRBJ1-1, with D perhaps TRBD1 (6 bases). Germline V CDR1 and CDR2: MRHNA, SNTAGT. The CDR3 is made up of 17 amino acids. V was shortened by 6 bases and J by 0 bases, with 20 bases between the two germline ends. CDR3 sequence (DNA): TGTGCCAGCAGAGATACCGACAGGTTCGGGATGAACACTGAAGCTTTCTTT. Protein sequence: CASRDTDRFGMNTEAFF.

The rearrangement uses TRBV19 and TRBJ1-4; perhaps TRBD1 as D (6 bases). Germline-derived CDR1 and CDR2 are LNHDA and SQIVND (reference sequence). The CDR3 spans 18 residues. Trimming removed 3 bases at V and 8 bases at J, with 25 bases between. The CDR3 sequence: CASSIWVATGWEKEKLFF. CDR3 DNA sequence: TGTGCCAGTAGTATTTGGGTTGCGACAGGATGGGAGAAGGAAAAACTGTTTTTT.

J is TRBJ1-1 and V is TRBV5-6; 8 nucleotides agree with TRBD1. Germline-derived CDR1 and CDR2 are SGHDT and YYEEEE. The CDR3 totals 11 residues. The V segment lost 7 bases and the J segment 8 bases; nucleotides outside the gene matches: 4. The CDR3 spells CASEGQGEAFF. The CDR3 DNA is TGTGCCAGCGAAGGACAGGGAGAAGCTTTCTTT.

The chain links TRBV5-5 to TRBJ1-2; D perhaps matches TRBD1 (5 bases). The CDR3 spans 15 residues. Trimming cost V 5 bases and J 3 bases, with 17 bases left between them. CDR1 is SGHKS, CDR2 YYEKEE, per germline (reference sequence). The CDR3: CASSPTEAGDYGYTF. CDR3 nucleotides: TGTGCCAGCAGTCCAACGGAGGCGGGGGACTATGGCTACACCTTC.

The chain couples TRBV6-1 to TRBJ2-7, with TRBD2 identical over 8 bases. CDR3 size: 13 residues. Germline assignment: CDR1 MNHNS and CDR2 SASEGT. The V and J ends lost 8 bases and 6 bases, in that order; junction bases with no gene match: 9. CDR3 amino acids: CASGGTRKGEQYF. CDR3 nucleotides: TGTGCCAGCGGGGGGACTAGGAAGGGCGAGCAGTACTTC.

The rearrangement links TRBV6-1 to TRBJ2-1; TRBD2 agrees at 7 bases. Trimming took 8 bases from V and 5 from J; bases not matched to a gene: 6. Germline lookup yields CDR1 MNHNS and CDR2 SASEGT. The CDR3 consists of 13 residues. CDR3 in amino acids: CASGLAADNEQFF. The CDR3 DNA follows: TGTGCCAGCGGTCTAGCGGCAGACAATGAGCAGTTCTTC.

Regarding this clone: Within the sample, other DNA sequences also encode this same CDR3. The rearrangement links TRBV29-1 to TRBJ1-6; D is uncertain. CDR3 length: 14 amino acids. Trimming took 7 bases from V and 0 from J, leaving 10 bases between them. CDR1 is SQVTM and CDR2 is ANQGSEA in the germline V gene. CDR3 sequence reads: CSARESSYNSPLHF. The CDR3 DNA follows: TGCAGCGCCCGGGAGAGCTCCTATAATTCACCCCTCCACTTT.

V is TRBV16 and J is TRBJ1-2; 8 positions match TRBD1. The V segment lost 4 bases and the J segment 4 bases; nucleotides outside the gene matches: 11. The CDR3 has 16 amino acids. Germline lookup yields CDR1 KGHSY and CDR2 FQNENV. DNA of the CDR3: TGTGCCAGCAGCCCCCGGGGACAGGCGATGACCTATGGCTACACCTTC. Encoded protein: CASSPRGQAMTYGYTF.

This chain connects TRBV11-2 to TRBJ1-1; possible D gene TRBD1, 5 bases. Trimming removed 5 bases from V and 0 bases from J, with 19 bases in between. Germline CDR1 reads SGHAT; CDR2 reads FQNNGV. The CDR3 covers 17 residues. CDR3 in DNA: TGTGCCAGCAGCCACATCGGACGGACAATTATGAACACTGAAGCTTTCTTT. It encodes CASSHIGRTIMNTEAFF.

The rearrangement uses TRBV7-2 and TRBJ2-2, with D possibly being TRBD2 (6 bases). CDR1 and CDR2 (germline): SGHTA, FQGNSA. There are 15 residues in the CDR3. V lost 8 bases and J lost 1, with 14 bases in between. CDR3 sequence (DNA): TGTGCCAGCGGACTATACCGGGGGAACACCGGGGAGCTGTTTTTT. Its protein is CASGLYRGNTGELFF.

The V gene is TRBV29-1, the J gene TRBJ1-6; D unclear. Trimming shortened V by 4 bases and J by 4 bases, and 8 bases separated the two germline ends. In germline, CDR1 is SQVTM, CDR2 ANQGSEA. This CDR3 comprises 13 residues. As DNA, the CDR3 is TGCAGCGTTGCTAGTGGGTATAATTCACCCCTCCACTTT. Translation gives CSVASGYNSPLHF.

The rearrangement uses TRBV5-4 and TRBJ1-1; tentative D call: TRBD1 (6 bases). The CDR3 is 18 amino acids. V gave up 4 bases and J gave up 0 bases, with 22 bases separating them. Looked up from germline, CDR1 is SGHNT and CDR2 is YYREEE (reference sequence). For the CDR3, the DNA is TGTGCCAGCAGCCCCGGAGGACAGCACACGCGGGTGAACACTGAAGCTTTCTTT. It encodes CASSPGGQHTRVNTEAFF.

The chain carries TRBV30 and TRBJ2-2; maybe TRBD1 (6 bases). The ends were cut back, 4 bases at V and 7 bases at J, with 13 bases in the middle. The germline CDR1 and CDR2 sequences are GTSNPN and SVGIG (reference sequence). The CDR3 runs to 13 residues. CDR3 amino acids: CAWNRATGGELFF. As DNA, the CDR3 is TGTGCCTGGAACAGGGCTACGGGCGGGGAGCTGTTTTTT. Drawing the rest from reference TRBV30 and TRBJ2-2, the complete variable domain is SQTIHQWPATLVQPVGSPLSLECTVEGTSNPNLYWYRQAAGRGLQLLFYSVGIGQISSEVPQNLSASRPQDRQFILSSKKLLLSDSGFYLCAWNRATGGELFFGEGSRLTVL.

The chain uses TRBV7-8 and TRBJ1-2; TRBD1 matches at 7 bases. This CDR3 contains 15 residues. Losses at the gene ends were 8 bases for V and 8 bases for J; bases not matched to a gene: 17. Germline lookup yields CDR1 SGHVS and CDR2 FQNEAQ. CDR3: CASRRNIQGQDGYTF. The CDR3 DNA follows: TGTGCCAGCCGCCGGAATATACAGGGGCAAGACGGCTACACCTTC.